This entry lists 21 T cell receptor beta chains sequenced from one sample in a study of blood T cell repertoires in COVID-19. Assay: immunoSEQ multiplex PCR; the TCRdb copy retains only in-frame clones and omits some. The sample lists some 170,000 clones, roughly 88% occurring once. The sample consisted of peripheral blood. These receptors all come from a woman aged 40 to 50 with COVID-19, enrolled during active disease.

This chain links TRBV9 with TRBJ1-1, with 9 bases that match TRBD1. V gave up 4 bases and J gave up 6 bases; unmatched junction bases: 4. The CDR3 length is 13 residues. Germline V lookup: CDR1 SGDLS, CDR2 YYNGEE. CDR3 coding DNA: TGTGCCAGCAGCCCAGGACAGGGGCCTGAAGCTTTCTTT. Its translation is CASSPGQGPEAFF.

The CDR3 DNA reads as TGTGCCACCAGCAGGGCTTTTGGGGGGGGACCAGAGACCCAGTACTTC. As protein: CATSRAFGGGPETQYF. The chain uses TRBV15 and TRBJ2-5, with 7 bases fitting TRBD2. Unmatched junction bases numbered 11, after V lost 3 bases and J lost 4 bases. This CDR3 is 16 amino acids long. Germline V CDR1 and CDR2: LNHNV, YYDKDF (reference sequence).

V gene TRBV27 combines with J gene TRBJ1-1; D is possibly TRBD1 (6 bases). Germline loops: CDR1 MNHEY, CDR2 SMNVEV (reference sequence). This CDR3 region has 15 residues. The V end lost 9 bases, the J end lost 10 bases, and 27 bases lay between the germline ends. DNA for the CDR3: TGTGCCAGTAACTCGCTGGGGGCAGAAGGCCGTGGAGCTTTCTTT. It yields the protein CASNSLGAEGRGAFF.

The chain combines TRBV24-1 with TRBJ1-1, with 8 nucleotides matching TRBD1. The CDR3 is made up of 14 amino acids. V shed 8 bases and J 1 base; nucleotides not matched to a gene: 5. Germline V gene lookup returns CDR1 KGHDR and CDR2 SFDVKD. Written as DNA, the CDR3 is TGTGCCACCACCCTAGGACAGGGGAACACTGAAGCTTTCTTT. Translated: CATTLGQGNTEAFF.

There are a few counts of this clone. As DNA, the CDR3 is TGTGCCAGCAGTGGCCTCTCAATCTACGAGCAGTACTTC. It codes for CASSGLSIYEQYF. This chain connects TRBV12-3 or TRBV12-4 to TRBJ2-7; D is uncertain. Trimming took 5 bases from V and 3 from J, leaving 11 bases between them. This CDR3 is built from 13 residues.

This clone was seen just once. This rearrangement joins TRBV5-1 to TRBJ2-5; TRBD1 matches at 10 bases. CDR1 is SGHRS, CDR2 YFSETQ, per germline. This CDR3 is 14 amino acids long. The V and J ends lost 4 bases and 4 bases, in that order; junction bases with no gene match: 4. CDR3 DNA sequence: TGCGCCAGCAGCCACGACAGGGGGCTAGAGACCCAGTACTTC. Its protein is CASSHDRGLETQYF.

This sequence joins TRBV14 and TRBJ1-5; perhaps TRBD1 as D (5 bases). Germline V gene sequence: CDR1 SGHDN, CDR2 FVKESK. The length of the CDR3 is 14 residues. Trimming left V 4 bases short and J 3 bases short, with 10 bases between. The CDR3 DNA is TGTGCCAGCAGCCCTCGACAGAACAATCAGCCCCAGCATTTT. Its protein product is CASSPRQNNQPQHF.

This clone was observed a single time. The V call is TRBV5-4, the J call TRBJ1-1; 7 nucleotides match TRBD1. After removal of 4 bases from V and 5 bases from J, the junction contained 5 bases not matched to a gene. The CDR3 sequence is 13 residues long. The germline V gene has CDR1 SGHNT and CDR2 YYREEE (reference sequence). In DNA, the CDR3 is TGTGCCAGCAGCAAAGACAGGGAAACTGAAGCTTTCTTT. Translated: CASSKDRETEAFF. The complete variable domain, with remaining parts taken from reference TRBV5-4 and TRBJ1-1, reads ETGVTQSPTHLIKTRGQQVTLRCSSQSGHNTVSWYQQALGQGPQFIFQYYREEENGRGNFPPRFSGLQFPNYSSELNVNALELDDSALYLCASSKDRETEAFFGQGTRLTVV.

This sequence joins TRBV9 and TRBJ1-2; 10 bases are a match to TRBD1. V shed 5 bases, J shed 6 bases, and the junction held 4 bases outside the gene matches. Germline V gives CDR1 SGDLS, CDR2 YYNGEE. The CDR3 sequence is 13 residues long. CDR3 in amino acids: CASRGGTGDGYTF. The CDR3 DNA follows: TGTGCCAGCAGAGGAGGGACAGGGGATGGCTACACCTTC.

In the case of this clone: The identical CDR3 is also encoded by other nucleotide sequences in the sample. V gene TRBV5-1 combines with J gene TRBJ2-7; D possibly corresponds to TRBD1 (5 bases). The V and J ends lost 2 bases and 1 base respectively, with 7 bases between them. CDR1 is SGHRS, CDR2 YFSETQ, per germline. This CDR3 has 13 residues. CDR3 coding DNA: TGCGCCAGCAGCTTCGGACAATCCTACGAGCAGTACTTC. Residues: CASSFGQSYEQYF.

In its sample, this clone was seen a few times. The chain's CDR3 is CASRDGNSNTEAFF. DNA of the CDR3: TGTGCCAGTAGGGACGGGAACTCAAACACTGAAGCTTTCTTT. The chain combines TRBV19 with TRBJ1-1; D gene unclear. There are 14 residues in the CDR3. V was pared by 6 bases and J by 2 bases, with 13 bases between. The germline V gene has CDR1 LNHDA and CDR2 SQIVND (reference sequence).

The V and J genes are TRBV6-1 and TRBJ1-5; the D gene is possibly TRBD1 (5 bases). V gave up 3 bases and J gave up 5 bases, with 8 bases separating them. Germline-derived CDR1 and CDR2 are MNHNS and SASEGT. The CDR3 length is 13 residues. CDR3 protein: CASSDGGDQPQHF. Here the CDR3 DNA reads TGTGCCAGCAGTGACGGGGGGGATCAGCCCCAGCATTTT.

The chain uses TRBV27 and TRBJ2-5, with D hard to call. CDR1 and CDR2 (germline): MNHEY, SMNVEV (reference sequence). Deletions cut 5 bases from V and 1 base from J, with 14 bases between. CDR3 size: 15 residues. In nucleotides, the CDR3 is TGTGCCAGCAGTATTGTCGCCAGGCGCCAAGAGACCCAGTACTTC. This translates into CASSIVARRQETQYF.

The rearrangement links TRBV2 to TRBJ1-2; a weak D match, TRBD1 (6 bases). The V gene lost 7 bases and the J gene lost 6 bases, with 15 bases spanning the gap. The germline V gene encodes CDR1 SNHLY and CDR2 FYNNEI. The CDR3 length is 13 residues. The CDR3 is CASIAGEYDGYTF. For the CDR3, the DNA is TGTGCCAGCATCGCAGGGGAATATGATGGCTACACCTTC.

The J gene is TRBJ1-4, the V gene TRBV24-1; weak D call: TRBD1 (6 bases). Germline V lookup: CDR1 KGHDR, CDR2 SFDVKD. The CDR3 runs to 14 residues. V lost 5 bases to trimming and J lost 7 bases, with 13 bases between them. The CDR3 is CATSGTGRGEKLFF. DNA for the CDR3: TGTGCCACCAGTGGCACAGGGAGGGGTGAAAAACTGTTTTTT.

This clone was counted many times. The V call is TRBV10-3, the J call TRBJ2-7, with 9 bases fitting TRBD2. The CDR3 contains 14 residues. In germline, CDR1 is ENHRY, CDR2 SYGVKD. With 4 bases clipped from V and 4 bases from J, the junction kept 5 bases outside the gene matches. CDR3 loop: CAISGRGGQYEQYF. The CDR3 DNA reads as TGTGCCATCAGTGGGCGGGGGGGCCAATACGAGCAGTACTTC.

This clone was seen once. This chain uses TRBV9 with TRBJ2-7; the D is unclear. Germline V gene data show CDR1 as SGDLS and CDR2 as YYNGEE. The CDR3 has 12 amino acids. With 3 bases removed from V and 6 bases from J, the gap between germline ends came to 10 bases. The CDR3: CASSEYFGEQYF. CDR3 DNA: TGTGCCAGCAGCGAATACTTCGGCGAGCAGTACTTC. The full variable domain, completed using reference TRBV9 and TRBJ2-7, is DSGVTQTPKHLITATGQRVTLRCSPRSGDLSVYWYQQSLDQGLQFLIQYYNGEERAKGNILERFSAQQFPDLHSELNLSSLELGDSALYFCASSEYFGEQYFGPGTRLTVT.

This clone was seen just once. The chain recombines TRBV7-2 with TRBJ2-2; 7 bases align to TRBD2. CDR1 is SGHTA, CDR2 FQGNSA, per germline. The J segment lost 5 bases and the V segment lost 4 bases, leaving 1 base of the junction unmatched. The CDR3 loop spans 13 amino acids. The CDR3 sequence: CASSSGGTGELFF. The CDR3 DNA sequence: TGTGCCAGCAGCTCCGGGGGGACCGGGGAGCTGTTTTTT.

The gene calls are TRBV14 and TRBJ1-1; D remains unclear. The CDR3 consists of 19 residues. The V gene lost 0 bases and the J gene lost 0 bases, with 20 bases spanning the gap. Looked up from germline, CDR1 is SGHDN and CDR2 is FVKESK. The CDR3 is CASSQDRQPVAELNTEAFF. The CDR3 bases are TGTGCCAGCAGCCAAGATAGACAACCGGTGGCAGAGCTGAACACTGAAGCTTTCTTT.

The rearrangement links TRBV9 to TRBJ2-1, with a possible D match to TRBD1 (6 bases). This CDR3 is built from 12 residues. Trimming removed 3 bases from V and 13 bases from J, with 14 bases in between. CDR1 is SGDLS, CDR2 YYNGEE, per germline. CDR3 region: CASSAQGGDQFF. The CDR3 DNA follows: TGTGCCAGCAGCGCACAGGGTGGGGACCAGTTCTTC.

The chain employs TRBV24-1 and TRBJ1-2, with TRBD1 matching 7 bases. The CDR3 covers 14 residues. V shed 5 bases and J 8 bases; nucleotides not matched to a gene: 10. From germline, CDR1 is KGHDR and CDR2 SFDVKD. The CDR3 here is CATSGTGVAGGYTF. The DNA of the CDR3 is TGTGCCACCAGTGGAACAGGGGTAGCGGGGGGCTACACCTTC.